This T cell receptor (beta chain) is drawn from a study of early T cells in non-severe SARS-CoV-2 infection. Trimming cost V 0 bases and J 4 bases; bases outside gene matches: 10. There are 18 residues in the CDR3. CDR1 and CDR2 from the germline V gene are LGHNA and YNFKEQ. Overall study results and limits: Clonotype matching in VDJdb favored anti-spike CD8 responses and did not capture private and CD4 specificities.

The sample holds many counts of this clonotype. Its matching antigen is unknown. TCRdb reprocessed the 5' RACE reads with MiXCR, giving one entry per CDR3 protein. The sample includes fewer than 55,000 distinct CDR3 sequences, about 4% seen only once; the top ten take about 3%. This TCR was sampled from an adult who was a healthcare worker with PCR-confirmed SARS-CoV-2 infection or an uninfected control (not recorded which). Sequencing used whole blood. The J gene is TRBJ2-7, the V gene TRBV4-2; 12 bases are a match to TRBD2. The CDR3 coding sequence is TGTGCCAGCAGCCAAGAGCGGCCACTAGCGGGAGGTTGGTACGAGCAGTACTTC. It codes for CASSQERPLAGGWYEQYF.